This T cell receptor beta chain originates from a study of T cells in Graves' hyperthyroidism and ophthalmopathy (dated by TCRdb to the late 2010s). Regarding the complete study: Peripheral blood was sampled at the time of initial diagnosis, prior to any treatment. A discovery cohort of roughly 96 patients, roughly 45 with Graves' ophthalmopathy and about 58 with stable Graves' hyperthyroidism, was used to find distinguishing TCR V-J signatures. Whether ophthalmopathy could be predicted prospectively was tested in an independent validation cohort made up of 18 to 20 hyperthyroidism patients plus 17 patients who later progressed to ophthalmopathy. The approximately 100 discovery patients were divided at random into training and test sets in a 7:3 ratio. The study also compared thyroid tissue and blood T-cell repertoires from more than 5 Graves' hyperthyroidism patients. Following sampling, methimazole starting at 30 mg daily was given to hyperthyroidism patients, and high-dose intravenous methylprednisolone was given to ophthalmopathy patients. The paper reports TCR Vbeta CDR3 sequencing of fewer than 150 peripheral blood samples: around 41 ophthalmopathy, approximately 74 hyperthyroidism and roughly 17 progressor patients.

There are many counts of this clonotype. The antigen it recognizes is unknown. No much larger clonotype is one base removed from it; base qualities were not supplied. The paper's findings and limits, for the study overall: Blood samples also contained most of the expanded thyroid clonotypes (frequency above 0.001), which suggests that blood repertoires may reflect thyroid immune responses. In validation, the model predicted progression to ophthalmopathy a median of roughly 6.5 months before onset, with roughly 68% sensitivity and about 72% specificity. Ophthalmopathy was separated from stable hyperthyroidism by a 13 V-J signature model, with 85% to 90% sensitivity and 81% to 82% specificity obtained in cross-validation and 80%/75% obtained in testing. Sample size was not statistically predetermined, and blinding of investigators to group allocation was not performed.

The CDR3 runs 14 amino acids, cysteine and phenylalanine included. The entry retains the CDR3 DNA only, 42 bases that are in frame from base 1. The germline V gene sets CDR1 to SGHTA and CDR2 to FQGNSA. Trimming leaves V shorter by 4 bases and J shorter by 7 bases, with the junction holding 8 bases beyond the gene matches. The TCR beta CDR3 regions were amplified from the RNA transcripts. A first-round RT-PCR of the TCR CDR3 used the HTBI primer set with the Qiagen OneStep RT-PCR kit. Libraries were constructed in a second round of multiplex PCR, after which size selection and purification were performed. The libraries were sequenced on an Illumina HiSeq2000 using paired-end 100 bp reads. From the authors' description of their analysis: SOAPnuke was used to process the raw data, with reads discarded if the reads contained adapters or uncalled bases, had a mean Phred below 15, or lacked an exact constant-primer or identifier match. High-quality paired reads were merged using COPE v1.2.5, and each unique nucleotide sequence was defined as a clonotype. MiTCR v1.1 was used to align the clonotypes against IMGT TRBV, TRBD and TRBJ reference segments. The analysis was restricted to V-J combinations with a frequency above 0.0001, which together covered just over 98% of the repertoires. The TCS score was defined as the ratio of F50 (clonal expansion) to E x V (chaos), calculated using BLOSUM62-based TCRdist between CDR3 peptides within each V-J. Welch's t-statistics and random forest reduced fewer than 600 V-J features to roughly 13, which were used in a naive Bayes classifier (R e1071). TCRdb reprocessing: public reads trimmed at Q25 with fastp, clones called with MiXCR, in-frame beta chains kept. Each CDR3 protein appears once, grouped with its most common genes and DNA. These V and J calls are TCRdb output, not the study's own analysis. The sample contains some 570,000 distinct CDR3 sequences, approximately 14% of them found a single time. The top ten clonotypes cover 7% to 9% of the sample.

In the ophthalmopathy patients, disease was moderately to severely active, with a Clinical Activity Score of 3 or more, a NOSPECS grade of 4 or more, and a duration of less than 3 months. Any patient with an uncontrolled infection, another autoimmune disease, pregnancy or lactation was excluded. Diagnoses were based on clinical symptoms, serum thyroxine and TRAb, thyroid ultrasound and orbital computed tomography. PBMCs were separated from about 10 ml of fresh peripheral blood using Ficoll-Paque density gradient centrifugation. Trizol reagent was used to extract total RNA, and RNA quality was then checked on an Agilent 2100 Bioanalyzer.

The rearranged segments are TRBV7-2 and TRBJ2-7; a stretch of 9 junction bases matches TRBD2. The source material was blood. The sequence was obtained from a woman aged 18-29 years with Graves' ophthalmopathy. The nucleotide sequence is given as TGTGCCAGCAGCTCGCGGGAGGGCCTCAGGGAGCAGTACTTC. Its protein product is CASSSREGLREQYF.